This passage covers 19 T cell receptor beta chains from one sample sequenced in a study of cytomegalovirus exposure and HLA in healthy donors. Produced via immunoSEQ multiplex PCR; TCRdb's table is partial and in-frame only. The sample includes 300,000 to 350,000 clones, over 75% of them seen just once. The material sequenced was PBMCs. All receptors derive from a man aged 25 to 45 in good health and CMV-seronegative.

This chain uses TRBV6-5 with TRBJ1-2; D perhaps matches TRBD1 (5 bases). The CDR3 is 13 amino acids. Germline assignment: CDR1 MNHEY and CDR2 SVGAGI. Trimming took 3 bases from V and 5 from J, leaving 10 bases between them. CDR3 sequence reads: CASSYRTPYGYTF. The DNA of the CDR3 is TGTGCCAGCAGTTATCGGACACCGTATGGCTACACCTTC.

This sequence joins TRBV30 and TRBJ2-5; 11 nucleotides agree with TRBD2. V gave up 0 bases and J gave up 0 bases; unmatched junction bases: 6. The CDR3 length is 17 residues. Germline V CDR1 and CDR2: GTSNPN, SVGIG (reference sequence). DNA of the CDR3: TGTGCCTGGAGTGTACAGCTAGCGGGGGGCGACCAAGAGACCCAGTACTTC. Protein sequence: CAWSVQLAGGDQETQYF.

Of note for this clone: In the same sample, other DNA sequences code for this CDR3. The rearrangement uses TRBV7-9 and TRBJ2-7; no definite D call. The CDR3 consists of 12 residues. Deletions cut 3 bases from V and 3 bases from J, with 6 bases between. Germline-derived CDR1 and CDR2 are SEHNR and FQNEAQ (reference sequence). The CDR3 is CASSFSSYEQYF. CDR3 DNA sequence: TGTGCCAGCAGCTTTTCCAGCTACGAGCAGTACTTC.

CDR3 coding DNA: TGCGCCAGCAGCCAAGATCTAGGACAGGGGGTTGGCGAGCAGTACTTC. Translating gives CASSQDLGQGVGEQYF. This chain connects TRBV4-3 to TRBJ2-7, with 10 bases matching TRBD1. The CDR3 runs 16 residues. Germline CDR1 is LGHNA and CDR2 is YSLEER. The trim removed 0 bases at V and 6 bases at J, leaving 8 bases unmatched.

V and J are TRBV5-1 and TRBJ1-3, with 8 bases identical to TRBD1. The CDR3 sequence is 16 residues long. J was trimmed by 0 bases and V by 3 bases; bases with no gene match: 5. CDR1 and CDR2 from the germline V gene are SGHRS and YFSETQ. The CDR3 here is CASSWDRIFSGNTIYF. The CDR3 DNA reads TGCGCCAGCAGCTGGGACAGGATTTTCTCTGGAAACACCATATATTTT.

V is TRBV19 and J is TRBJ1-1; D ambiguous. Trimming left V 9 bases short and J 0 bases short, with 14 bases between. The V gene's germline CDR1 is LNHDA and CDR2 SQIVND (reference sequence). The CDR3 runs to 14 residues. The CDR3 is CASMKEDLNTEAFF. CDR3 nucleotide sequence: TGTGCCAGCATGAAGGAGGACCTGAACACTGAAGCTTTCTTT.

The V and J genes are TRBV6-5 and TRBJ1-6; D remains ambiguous. The germline V and J ends were trimmed by 5 bases and 6 bases, with 14 bases remaining between them. The CDR3 runs to 15 residues. Germline assignment: CDR1 MNHEY and CDR2 SVGAGI. CDR3 sequence reads: CASSGEYRTNSPLHF. The CDR3 nucleotides are TGTGCCAGCAGTGGAGAGTACCGAACTAATTCACCCCTCCACTTT.

The chain carries TRBV11-2 and TRBJ1-2; TRBD1 aligns across 7 bases. Germline values: CDR1 SGHAT, CDR2 FQNNGV. V was clipped by 5 bases and J by 6 bases; unmatched bases: 9. The CDR3 extends over 14 amino acids. As DNA, the CDR3 is TGTGCCAGCAGCCACCAGGACAGGAAAAATGGCTACACCTTC. Translated: CASSHQDRKNGYTF.

This chain uses TRBV5-1 with TRBJ1-2; no clear D. Deletions cut 0 bases from V and 11 bases from J, with 11 bases between. This CDR3 spans 12 amino acids. The germline V gene has CDR1 SGHRS and CDR2 YFSETQ. CDR3 nucleotides: TGCGCCAGCAGCTTGGGGCCGGGTACTTACACCTTC. Its translation: CASSLGPGTYTF.

The V gene is TRBV6-1, the J gene TRBJ1-5, with TRBD1 as a possible D gene (5 bases). The germline CDR1 and CDR2 sequences are MNHNS and SASEGT. This CDR3 spans 14 amino acids. V lost 3 bases and J lost 5, with 11 bases in between. The CDR3 reads CASSEGQTHQPQHF. CDR3 coding DNA: TGTGCCAGCAGTGAGGGGCAGACTCATCAGCCCCAGCATTTT.

V usage is TRBV6-6 and J usage is TRBJ1-1; 7 positions agree with TRBD1. J gave up 3 bases and V 5 bases, and 3 bases lay outside the gene matches. Germline V gene lookup returns CDR1 MNHNY and CDR2 SVGAGI (reference sequence). CDR3 length: 13 residues. Written as DNA, the CDR3 is TGTGCCAGCAGTAGGGGGCGCGACACTGAAGCTTTCTTT. The encoded protein is CASSRGRDTEAFF.

This clone has only one observation. J is TRBJ2-1 and V is TRBV6-5, with D possibly being TRBD2 (6 bases). Looked up from germline, CDR1 is MNHEY and CDR2 is SVGAGI. The CDR3 has 16 residues. V was pared by 0 bases and J by 6 bases, with 15 bases between. CDR3 coding DNA: TGTGCCAGCAGTTACTCGAACAGGCCCGGGGGCAATGAGCAGTTCTTC. Its protein is CASSYSNRPGGNEQFF.

The V and J genes are TRBV6-5 and TRBJ2-3; 9 positions agree with TRBD1. CDR3 size: 15 residues. CDR1 MNHEY and CDR2 SVGAGI come from the germline V gene. The trim removed 6 bases at V and 5 bases at J, leaving 9 bases unmatched. CDR3 nucleotides: TGTGCCAGCAGCCGCGGACAGGGGTTTGGAGATACGCAGTATTTT. Amino acid sequence: CASSRGQGFGDTQYF.

This clone was seen a handful of times. CDR3 bases: TGTGCCTGGACGGCGGGGGGCGTCGACGAGCAGTACTTC. Protein: CAWTAGGVDEQYF. The chain uses TRBV30 and TRBJ2-7; 8 bases are shared with TRBD2. From germline, CDR1 is GTSNPN and CDR2 SVGIG (reference sequence). The CDR3 has 13 residues. V shed 4 bases, J shed 5 bases, and the junction held 7 bases outside the gene matches.

The rearrangement uses TRBV19 and TRBJ1-1, with TRBD1 matching over 11 bases. This CDR3 contains 18 residues. The V gene end was trimmed by 6 bases and the J gene end by 1 base; junction bases not matched to a gene: 13. Germline loops: CDR1 LNHDA, CDR2 SQIVND (reference sequence). The CDR3 spells CASSGSRTGGTANTEAFF. Written as DNA, the CDR3 is TGTGCCAGTAGCGGATCCCGGACAGGGGGCACCGCGAACACTGAAGCTTTCTTT.

This chain uses TRBV6-4 with TRBJ1-1; 10 positions agree with TRBD1. Germline V gene data show CDR1 as MRHNA and CDR2 as SNTAGT. With 0 bases clipped from V and 4 bases from J, the junction kept 2 bases outside the gene matches. The CDR3 has 15 amino acids. CDR3 DNA: TGTGCCAGCAGTGACTCGGGACAGGGGATCACTGAAGCTTTCTTT. It codes for CASSDSGQGITEAFF.

The chain uses TRBV2 and TRBJ2-3; possible D gene TRBD1, 6 bases. Germline values: CDR1 SNHLY, CDR2 FYNNEI. V lost 6 bases, J lost 8 bases, and 15 bases lay in between. This CDR3 is 13 amino acids long. Here the CDR3 reads CASSDGQSGTQYF. The CDR3 bases are TGTGCCAGCAGCGACGGACAGTCGGGTACGCAGTATTTT.

This chain links TRBV7-9 with TRBJ2-3; 8 bases are shared with TRBD2. Germline V lookup: CDR1 SEHNR, CDR2 FQNEAQ (reference sequence). V gave up 2 bases and J gave up 6 bases; unmatched junction bases: 10. The CDR3 has 16 residues. CDR3 sequence (DNA): TGTGCCAGCAGCTTAACAATCGCGGGGGGCGGGGATACGCAGTATTTT. As protein: CASSLTIAGGGDTQYF.

This clone appeared once. The rearrangement joins TRBV2 to TRBJ2-7; 7 bases fit TRBD1. The CDR3 has 15 amino acids. V shed 6 bases and J 0 bases; nucleotides not matched to a gene: 8. Germline loops: CDR1 SNHLY, CDR2 FYNNEI. The CDR3 DNA reads as TGTGCCAGCAGCGGGATAGGGGGCAGCTCCTACGAGCAGTACTTC. It codes for CASSGIGGSSYEQYF.